This T cell receptor (beta chain) came from a study of T cell clones after liver transplantation. Overall study: Patients counted as tolerant after at least one year off all immunosuppression, enzymes not exceeding twice normal.

TCRdb's table, derived via immunoSEQ multiplex PCR, lists solely in-frame clones and lacks some. The sample has about 45,000 clones; roughly 84% are singletons. This TCR derives from a human patient who received a liver transplant. Some T cells may arise from the graft donor. The sequencing used CD4+ T cells from blood, collected 24 months after liver transplant.

In nucleotides, the CDR3 is TGTGCCAGCAGTTACCGGACAGGTAACACTGAAGCTTTCTTT. Protein sequence: CASSYRTGNTEAFF. The chain employs TRBV6-5 and TRBJ1-1; 7 positions agree with TRBD1. The CDR3 sequence is 14 residues long. Germline V gene sequence: CDR1 MNHEY, CDR2 SVGAGI. V shed 2 bases and J 2 bases; nucleotides not matched to a gene: 2.